One and the same sample provided the 3 T cell receptor beta chains below, sequenced in a study of cytomegalovirus exposure and HLA in healthy donors. PCR employed 60 Vbeta and 13 Jbeta primers. Sequencing used immunoSEQ multiplex PCR; TCRdb keeps in-frame clones, though not all of them. The sample holds 200,000 to 300,000 clones; over 75% are singletons and the top ten take 0.47%. Material for sequencing was PBMCs. The source of these receptors is a boy younger than 18 in good health and CMV-seronegative.

V gene TRBV6-5 combines with J gene TRBJ2-1, with 14 bases matching TRBD2. The CDR3 extends over 14 amino acids. Germline trimming cut 6 bases from V and 8 bases from J; bases unmatched to any gene: 3. CDR1 MNHEY and CDR2 SVGAGI come from the germline V gene. CDR3 amino acids: CASSRLAGGYEQFF. The DNA of the CDR3 is TGTGCCAGCAGCAGACTAGCGGGAGGGTATGAGCAGTTCTTC.

The CDR3 is CASSQGTSFEQFF. The CDR3 DNA follows: TGCGCCAGCAGCCAAGGGACTAGCTTTGAGCAGTTCTTC. The rearrangement uses TRBV4-1 and TRBJ2-1; 8 nucleotides agree with TRBD2. The V segment lost 1 base and the J segment 9 bases; nucleotides outside the gene matches: 2. The CDR3 runs 13 residues. CDR1 and CDR2 (germline): MGHRA, YSYEKL.

Only a few counts were recorded for this clone. The chain couples TRBV29-1 to TRBJ2-5; 12 bases agree with TRBD2. CDR3 length equals 13 residues. Germline CDR1 SQVTM, CDR2 ANQGSEA. V gave up 6 bases and J gave up 11 bases; unmatched junction bases: 10. CDR3 loop: CSVRLAGVFVQYF. The CDR3 DNA sequence: TGCAGCGTCAGACTAGCGGGAGTTTTTGTGCAGTACTTC.